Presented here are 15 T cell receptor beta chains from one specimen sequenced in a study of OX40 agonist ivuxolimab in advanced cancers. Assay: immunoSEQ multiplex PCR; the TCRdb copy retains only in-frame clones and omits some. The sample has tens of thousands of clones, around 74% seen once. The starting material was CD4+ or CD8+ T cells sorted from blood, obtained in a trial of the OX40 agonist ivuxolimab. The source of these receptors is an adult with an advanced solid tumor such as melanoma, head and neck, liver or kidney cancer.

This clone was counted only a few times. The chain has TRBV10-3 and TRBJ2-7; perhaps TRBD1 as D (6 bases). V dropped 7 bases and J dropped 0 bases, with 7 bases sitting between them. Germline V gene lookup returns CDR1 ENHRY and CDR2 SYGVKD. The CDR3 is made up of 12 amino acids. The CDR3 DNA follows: TGTGCCATCAAGGACAGCTCCTACGAGCAGTACTTC. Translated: CAIKDSSYEQYF.

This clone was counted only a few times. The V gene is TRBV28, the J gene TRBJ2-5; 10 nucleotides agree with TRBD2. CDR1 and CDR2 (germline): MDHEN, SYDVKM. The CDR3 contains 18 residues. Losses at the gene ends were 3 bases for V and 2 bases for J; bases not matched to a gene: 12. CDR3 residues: CASSFPALSSGGQETQYF. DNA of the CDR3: TGTGCCAGCAGTTTCCCCGCTCTCTCTAGCGGGGGACAAGAGACCCAGTACTTC.

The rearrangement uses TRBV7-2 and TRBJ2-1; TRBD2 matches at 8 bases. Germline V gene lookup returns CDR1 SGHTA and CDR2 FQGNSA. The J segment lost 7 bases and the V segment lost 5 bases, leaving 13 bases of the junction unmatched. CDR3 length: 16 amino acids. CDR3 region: CASSNRKRERLNEQFF. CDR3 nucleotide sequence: TGTGCCAGCAGCAACCGTAAGCGGGAGAGATTAAATGAGCAGTTCTTC.

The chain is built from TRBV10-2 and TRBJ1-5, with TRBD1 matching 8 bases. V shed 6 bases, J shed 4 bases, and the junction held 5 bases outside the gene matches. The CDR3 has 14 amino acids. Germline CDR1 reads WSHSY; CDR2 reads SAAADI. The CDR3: CASRRGDRNQPQHF. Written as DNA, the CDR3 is TGCGCCAGCAGGAGGGGGGACAGGAATCAGCCCCAGCATTTT.

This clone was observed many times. This CDR3 is CASSYGTGTYEQYF. The CDR3 DNA is TGTGCCAGCAGTTACGGGACAGGGACCTACGAGCAGTACTTC. V and J are TRBV6-5 and TRBJ2-7; 9 nucleotides line up with TRBD1. The CDR3 sequence is 14 residues long. The ends lost 2 bases at V and 2 bases at J; junction bases unmatched: 1. The germline V gene has CDR1 MNHEY and CDR2 SVGAGI.

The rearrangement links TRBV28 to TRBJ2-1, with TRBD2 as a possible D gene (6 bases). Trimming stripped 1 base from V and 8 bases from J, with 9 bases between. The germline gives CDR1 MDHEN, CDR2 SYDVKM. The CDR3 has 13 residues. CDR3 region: CASSLSPSDEQFF. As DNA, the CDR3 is TGTGCCAGCAGTTTATCCCCTAGCGATGAGCAGTTCTTC.

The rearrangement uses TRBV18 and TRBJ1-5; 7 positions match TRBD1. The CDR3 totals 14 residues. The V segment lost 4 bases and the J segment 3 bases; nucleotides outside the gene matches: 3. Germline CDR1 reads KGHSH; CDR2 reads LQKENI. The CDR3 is CASSLTGFNQPQHF. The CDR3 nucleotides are TGTGCCAGCTCACTGACAGGGTTCAATCAGCCCCAGCATTTT. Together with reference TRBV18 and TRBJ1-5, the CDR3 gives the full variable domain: NAGVMQNPRHLVRRRGQEARLRCSPMKGHSHVYWYRQLPEEGLKFMVYLQKENIIDESGMPKERFSAEFPKEGPSILRIQQVVRGDSAAYFCASSLTGFNQPQHFGDGTRLSIL.

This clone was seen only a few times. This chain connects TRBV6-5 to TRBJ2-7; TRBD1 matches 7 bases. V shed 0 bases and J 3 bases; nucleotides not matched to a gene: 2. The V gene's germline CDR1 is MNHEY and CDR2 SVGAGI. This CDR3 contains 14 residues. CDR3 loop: CASSYSGQFYEQYF. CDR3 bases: TGTGCCAGCAGTTACTCGGGACAGTTCTACGAGCAGTACTTC.

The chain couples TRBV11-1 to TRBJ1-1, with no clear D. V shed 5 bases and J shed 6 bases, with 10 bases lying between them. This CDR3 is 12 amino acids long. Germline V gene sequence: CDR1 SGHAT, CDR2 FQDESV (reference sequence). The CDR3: CASSPRIPEAFF. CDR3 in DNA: TGTGCCAGCAGCCCACGGATCCCTGAAGCTTTCTTT.

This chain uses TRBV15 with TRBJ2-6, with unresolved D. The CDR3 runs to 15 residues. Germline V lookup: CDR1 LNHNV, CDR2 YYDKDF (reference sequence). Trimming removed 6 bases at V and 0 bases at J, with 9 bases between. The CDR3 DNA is TGTGCCACCAGTGGCAGGAGCTCTGGGGCCAACGTCCTGACTTTC. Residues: CATSGRSSGANVLTF. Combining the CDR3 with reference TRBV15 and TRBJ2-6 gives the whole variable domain DAMVIQNPRYQVTQFGKPVTLSCSQTLNHNVMYWYQQKSSQAPKLLFHYYDKDFNNEADTPDNFQSRRPNTSFCFLDIRSPGLGDTAMYLCATSGRSSGANVLTFGAGSRLTVL.

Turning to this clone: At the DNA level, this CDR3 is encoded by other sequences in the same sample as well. CDR3 sequence (DNA): TGTGCCAGCAGCCTGGGGTTCTGGGAGACCCAGTACTTC. Residues: CASSLGFWETQYF. The rearrangement uses TRBV7-2 and TRBJ2-5; D ambiguous. Looked up from germline, CDR1 is SGHTA and CDR2 is FQGNSA. There are 13 residues in the CDR3. Trimming pared 5 bases from V and 5 bases from J, leaving 12 bases between.

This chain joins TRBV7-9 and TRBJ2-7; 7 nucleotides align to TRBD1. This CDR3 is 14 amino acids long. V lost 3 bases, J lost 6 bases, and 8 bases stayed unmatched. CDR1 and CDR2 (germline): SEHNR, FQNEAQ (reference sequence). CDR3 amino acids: CASSLVQGNGEQYF. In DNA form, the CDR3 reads TGTGCCAGCAGCTTGGTACAGGGGAACGGCGAGCAGTACTTC.

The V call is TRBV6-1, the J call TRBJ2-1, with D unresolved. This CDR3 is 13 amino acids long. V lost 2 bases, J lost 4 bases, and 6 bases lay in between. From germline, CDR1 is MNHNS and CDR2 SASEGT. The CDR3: CASSENQYNEQFF. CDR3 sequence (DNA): TGTGCCAGCAGTGAAAACCAGTACAATGAGCAGTTCTTC.

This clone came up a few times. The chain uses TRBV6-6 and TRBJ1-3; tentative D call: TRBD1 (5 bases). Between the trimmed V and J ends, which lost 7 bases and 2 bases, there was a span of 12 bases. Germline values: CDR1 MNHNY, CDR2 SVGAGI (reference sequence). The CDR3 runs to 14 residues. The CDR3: CASTQGVPGNTIYF. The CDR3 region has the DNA TGTGCCAGCACCCAAGGGGTCCCTGGAAACACCATATATTTT.

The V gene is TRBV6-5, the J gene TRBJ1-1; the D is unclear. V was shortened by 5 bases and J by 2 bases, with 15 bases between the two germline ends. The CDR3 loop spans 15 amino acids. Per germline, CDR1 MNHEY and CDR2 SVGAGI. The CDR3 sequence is CASSPRLIGNTEAFF. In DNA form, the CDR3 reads TGTGCCAGCAGTCCCCGACTGATCGGTAACACTGAAGCTTTCTTT.